This is a list of T cell receptor beta chains from one sample in a study of Ad26.COV2.S vaccination and SARS-CoV-2 variants. The assay was immunoSEQ multiplex PCR, and TCRdb's table has in-frame clones only and misses some. The sample lists 350,000 to 500,000 clones, around 90% occurring once. This specimen consisted of peripheral blood, obtained in a trial of Ad26.COV2.S vaccine versus placebo. Receptors were obtained from a person between 18 and 60 years old who received the Ad26.COV2.S COVID-19 vaccine or a placebo. The conserved cysteine and the conserved F or W are not part of the CDR3 here. The order of the fields is V gene, clone size, J gene, CDR3 protein. Clone sizes are given selectively: once, few, many, or a class where the clone is expanded.

TRBV2,-,TRBJ1-3,ASSEEAAGNTIY
TRBV7-8,-,TRBJ2-5,ASSLGWTSGILETQY
TRBV18,-,TRBJ2-3,ASSLGQITDTQY
TRBV7-9,-,TRBJ2-3,ASSLAGGADTQY
TRBV6-6,-,TRBJ2-1,ASSYSPHNEQF
TRBV5-5,-,TRBJ1-6,ASSLVGRKISSYNSPLH
TRBV7-9,once,TRBJ2-7,ASSLKASYEQY
TRBV11-2,-,TRBJ1-6,ASSPSGVRALH
TRBV28,-,TRBJ2-7,ASTGYGTTSSYEQY
TRBV5-1,-,TRBJ2-1,ASSLGTGGRGSGRADIEQF
TRBV27,-,TRBJ1-1,ASSFRRDRVGNTEAF
TRBV7-6,-,TRBJ2-7,ASSPGQALYEQY
TRBV7-6,-,TRBJ1-1,ASSWGWGANTEAF
TRBV7-2,-,TRBJ2-7,ASSPGQGGIYEQY
TRBV5-1,-,TRBJ2-7,ASSPYGRSYEQY
TRBV28,-,TRBJ1-6,ASSARGSYNSPLH
TRBV4-3,-,TRBJ2-7,ASSVWTGGYEQY
TRBV5-4,once,TRBJ1-6,ASSSWTGGNSPLH
TRBV9,-,TRBJ2-1,ASSLQGLAGGYNEQF
TRBV7-7,-,TRBJ2-2,ASSLVAGGGTGELF
TRBV2,-,TRBJ2-7,ASSEERFEQY
TRBV11-1,few,TRBJ2-2,ASSPASTGELF
TRBV13,-,TRBJ2-7,ASSPSRLKGLADTTGQY
TRBV7-9,few,TRBJ1-5,ASSLMSGDNQPQH
TRBV6-2/TRBV6-3,once,TRBJ1-5,ASSYSTTVNQPQH
TRBV5-1,-,TRBJ2-7,ASSRGAGTYEQY
TRBV11-3,-,TRBJ2-2,ASSQGGANTGELF
TRBV6-2/TRBV6-3,-,TRBJ1-2,ASSYSPGYLPGYT
TRBV5-1,once,TRBJ1-1,ASGSGTKNTEAF
TRBV28,-,TRBJ2-7,ASSLPRATITYEQY
TRBV4-3,-,TRBJ2-5,ASSQDLGEETQY
TRBV12-3/TRBV12-4,-,TRBJ1-1,ASSPLYTEAF
TRBV29-1,-,TRBJ2-1,SVESDGRNEQF
TRBV7-8,few,TRBJ1-1,ASRERMNTEAF
TRBV5-4,-,TRBJ1-4,ASSPRDRAF
TRBV11-2,-,TRBJ2-7,ASSPGTRIRYEQY
TRBV5-1,once,TRBJ2-7,ASQGLAGAPYEQY
TRBV5-1,-,TRBJ2-7,ASRFGDRLYEQY
TRBV6-6,-,TRBJ2-7,ASKTGGSFSYEQY
TRBV5-1,-,TRBJ2-6,ASSLGDGANVLT
TRBV30,-,TRBJ1-1,SQQGNTEAF
TRBV4-1,-,TRBJ2-1,ASSHSGTSINNEQF
TRBV9,-,TRBJ2-7,ASSPGTLGGNEQY
TRBV3-1/TRBV3-2,once,TRBJ2-2,ASSGGTSGRGTGELF
TRBV2,few,TRBJ2-7,ASSFLAWEQY